This section outlines one TCR beta chain sequence together with its context. Antigen unknown. Trimming took off 7 bases at V and 6 bases at J, with 15 bases between the two ends. Germline CDR1 is MNHEY and CDR2 is SVGAGI. The length of the CDR3 is 14 residues. This specimen belongs to a study of T cells in Graves' hyperthyroidism and ophthalmopathy. Study conclusions and caveats: Blood also contained most expanded thyroid clonotypes above 0.001.

The authors deemed Graves' hyperthyroidism stable absent ophthalmopathy progression within 18 months. Subjects aged 18 to 65 presented with newly diagnosed hyperthyroidism of less than 2 months' duration. The TCR beta CDR3 regions underwent amplification using RNA transcripts as the source. The HTBI primer set was used in a first-round RT-PCR of the TCR CDR3. MiXCR, applied by TCRdb to the multiplex PCR reads, yields one record per CDR3 protein. The sample carries about 540,000 distinct CDR3 sequences, about 45% recorded once. The specimen sequenced was peripheral blood or thyroid tissue (not recorded which). The J gene is TRBJ1-4, the V gene TRBV6-5, with a tentative D call TRBD1 (6 bases). The receptor comes from a woman under 30 with Graves' hyperthyroidism. DNA of the CDR3: TGTGCCAGCACCCCGGCGGGGGCTGATGAAAAACTGTTTTTT. Amino acid sequence: CASTPAGADEKLFF.